A selection of T cell receptor beta chains follows, all from one sample in a study of cytomegalovirus exposure and HLA in healthy donors. Assay used: immunoSEQ multiplex PCR; TCRdb lists only in-frame clones, some missing. The sample gives tens of thousands of clones, around 80% of which show up once; approximately 4.8% is in the top ten. The sample was PBMCs. Receptor source: a male donor in good health and CMV-seropositive. Each CDR3 is given with its conserved first and last residue. Fields, in order: V gene, D gene, clone size, J gene, CDR3 protein, CDR3 DNA. D genes are given only for firm matches. Clone sizes are given selectively: once, few, many, or a class where the clone is expanded.

V: TRBV4-1
D: NA
size: few
J: TRBJ1-1
CDR3: CASSQDQPFGVNTEAFF
DNA: TGCGCCAGCAGCCAAGATCAACCGTTCGGGGTGAACACTGAAGCTTTCTTT

V: TRBV19
D: TRBD1
size: NA
J: TRBJ1-5
CDR3: CASSIVTGGLQPQHF
DNA: TGTGCCAGTAGTATCGTGACAGGGGGCTTGCAGCCCCAGCATTTT

V: TRBV6-4
D: NA
size: NA
J: TRBJ2-1
CDR3: CASSKGPLPLGGVNEQFF
DNA: TGTGCCAGCAGTAAAGGTCCCTTACCCCTAGGTGGTGTGAATGAGCAGTTCTTC

V: TRBV29-1
D: TRBD1
size: few
J: TRBJ1-2
CDR3: CSVVTGEGTISGYTF
DNA: TGCAGCGTCGTGACAGGGGAGGGGACTATAAGTGGCTACACCTTC

V: TRBV30
D: NA
size: once
J: TRBJ1-6
CDR3: CAWSVGPPGGGVNSPLHF
DNA: TGTGCCTGGAGTGTAGGACCCCCGGGCGGCGGGGTTAATTCACCCCTCCACTTT

V: TRBV10-3
D: NA
size: NA
J: TRBJ1-5
CDR3: CAISESSRVNQPQHF
DNA: TGTGCCATCAGTGAGTCCAGCAGGGTCAATCAGCCCCAGCATTTT

V: TRBV11-3
D: NA
size: NA
J: TRBJ2-2
CDR3: CASSLRTPRGTGELFF
DNA: TGTGCCAGCAGCTTGAGAACCCCAAGGGGGACCGGGGAGCTGTTTTTT

V: TRBV18
D: NA
size: NA
J: TRBJ2-1
CDR3: CASSPRAATAGDNEQFF
DNA: TGTGCCAGCTCACCACGAGCGGCAACAGCCGGCGACAATGAGCAGTTCTTC

V: TRBV5-8
D: NA
size: NA
J: TRBJ2-5
CDR3: CASSLRSATGQETQYF
DNA: TGTGCCAGCAGCCTAAGGTCAGCGACAGGCCAAGAGACCCAGTACTTC

V: TRBV7-9
D: NA
size: NA
J: TRBJ2-7
CDR3: CASRSDSALYEQYF
DNA: TGTGCCAGCAGATCGGACAGTGCCCTATACGAGCAGTACTTC

V: TRBV19
D: NA
size: NA
J: TRBJ2-2
CDR3: CASSIYGGGTGELFF
DNA: TGTGCCAGTAGTATTTACGGGGGAGGCACCGGGGAGCTGTTTTTT

V: TRBV9
D: TRBD2
size: NA
J: TRBJ2-3
CDR3: CASSPRASGASDTQYF
DNA: TGTGCCAGCAGCCCCCGGGCTAGCGGGGCTTCAGATACGCAGTATTTT

V: TRBV28
D: TRBD1
size: NA
J: TRBJ2-7
CDR3: CASSLTTGATYEQYF
DNA: TGTGCCAGCAGTTTGACGACAGGGGCGACCTACGAGCAGTACTTC

V: TRBV6-1
D: NA
size: NA
J: TRBJ1-2
CDR3: CASSEPLRGGHGYTF
DNA: TGTGCCAGCAGTGAACCGCTGCGGGGGGGCCATGGCTACACCTTC

V: TRBV5-1
D: NA
size: NA
J: TRBJ2-3
CDR3: CASSPGTTGTDTQYF
DNA: TGCGCCAGCAGCCCGGGAACAACGGGCACAGATACGCAGTATTTT

V: TRBV7-8
D: TRBD2
size: NA
J: TRBJ2-1
CDR3: CASSNQAGTNGVQFF
DNA: TGTGCCAGCAGCAATCAAGCGGGAACGAATGGTGTGCAGTTCTTC

V: TRBV2
D: TRBD1
size: NA
J: TRBJ2-5
CDR3: CASSEVGTGKETQYF
DNA: TGTGCCAGCAGTGAAGTAGGGACAGGGAAAGAGACCCAGTACTTC

V: TRBV6-5
D: NA
size: NA
J: TRBJ2-2
CDR3: CASSIQVGAGELFF
DNA: TGTGCCAGCAGTATACAGGTCGGTGCCGGGGAGCTGTTTTTT

V: TRBV15
D: TRBD1
size: once
J: TRBJ1-1
CDR3: CATSRETTGTAEAFF
DNA: TGTGCCACCAGCAGAGAAACGACAGGGACCGCTGAAGCTTTCTTT

V: TRBV11-2
D: NA
size: NA
J: TRBJ1-1
CDR3: CASSLSSFGGRATEAFF
DNA: TGTGCCAGCAGCTTAAGCTCTTTCGGAGGGAGGGCGACTGAAGCTTTCTTT

V: TRBV5-4
D: TRBD1
size: NA
J: TRBJ2-2
CDR3: CASSYSGGAELFF
DNA: TGTGCCAGCAGTTACTCAGGGGGCGCGGAGCTGTTTTTT

V: TRBV7-9
D: TRBD1
size: NA
J: TRBJ1-2
CDR3: CASSKPPGQGVWGYTF
DNA: TGTGCCAGCAGTAAACCACCGGGACAGGGGGTTTGGGGCTACACCTTC

V: TRBV6-1
D: TRBD2
size: NA
J: TRBJ2-2
CDR3: CARVGGGTGELFF
DNA: TGTGCCAGGGTTGGGGGGGGCACCGGGGAGCTGTTTTTT

V: TRBV5-5
D: NA
size: NA
J: TRBJ2-3
CDR3: CASRSLLTRTDTQYF
DNA: TGTGCCAGCAGAAGTCTACTAACTCGAACAGATACGCAGTATTTT

V: TRBV18
D: NA
size: NA
J: TRBJ2-5
CDR3: CASSPFRDTQETQYF
DNA: TGTGCCAGCTCACCGTTCCGGGACACCCAAGAGACCCAGTACTTC

V: TRBV5-1
D: NA
size: few
J: TRBJ1-5
CDR3: CASSTSGREDQPQHF
DNA: TGCGCCAGCAGCACTTCGGGTAGGGAGGATCAGCCCCAGCATTTT

V: TRBV18
D: TRBD2
size: many
J: TRBJ2-1
CDR3: CASSPLPGGPDEQFF
DNA: TGTGCCAGCTCACCTCTACCGGGAGGGCCTGATGAGCAGTTCTTC

V: TRBV6-1
D: NA
size: few
J: TRBJ1-4
CDR3: CASDFSGKLFF
DNA: TGTGCCAGCGATTTTAGCGGAAAACTGTTTTTT

V: TRBV2
D: TRBD2
size: once
J: TRBJ2-4
CDR3: CASSEMREWAKNIQYF
DNA: TGTGCCAGCAGCGAAATGCGGGAGTGGGCCAAAAACATTCAGTACTTC

V: TRBV7-9
D: NA
size: NA
J: TRBJ1-4
CDR3: CASSPSGEGGRNEKLFF
DNA: TGTGCCAGCAGCCCGAGCGGCGAGGGCGGACGAAATGAAAAACTGTTTTTT

V: TRBV18
D: NA
size: NA
J: TRBJ1-1
CDR3: CASSPQRPARENTEAFF
DNA: TGTGCCAGCTCACCACAACGGCCGGCGCGGGAGAACACTGAAGCTTTCTTT

V: TRBV7-6
D: NA
size: few
J: TRBJ1-1
CDR3: CASSLEVQSEAFF
DNA: TGTGCCAGCAGCTTAGAAGTACAGAGTGAAGCTTTCTTT

V: TRBV19
D: NA
size: NA
J: TRBJ2-3
CDR3: CASSIAATDTQYF
DNA: TGTGCCAGTAGTATAGCAGCGACAGATACGCAGTATTTT

V: TRBV28
D: TRBD2
size: once
J: TRBJ2-2
CDR3: CASSSIAGNTGELFF
DNA: TGTGCCAGCAGTTCAATAGCGGGGAATACCGGGGAGCTGTTTTTT

V: TRBV29-1
D: NA
size: NA
J: TRBJ2-1
CDR3: CSVDLGEQFF
DNA: TGCAGCGTTGATCTCGGGGAGCAGTTCTTC

V: TRBV14
D: TRBD1
size: NA
J: TRBJ2-7
CDR3: CASSHPTPGQGVEQYF
DNA: TGTGCCAGCAGCCATCCTACCCCGGGACAGGGCGTCGAGCAGTACTTC

V: TRBV25-1
D: NA
size: NA
J: TRBJ2-3
CDR3: CASSDSGYPREDTQYF
DNA: TGTGCCAGCAGTGATTCAGGGTATCCGCGGGAAGATACGCAGTATTTT

V: TRBV9
D: TRBD2
size: once
J: TRBJ2-3
CDR3: CASSVEGLPYTDTQYF
DNA: TGTGCCAGCAGCGTAGAGGGACTACCTTACACAGATACGCAGTATTTT

V: TRBV5-1
D: TRBD2
size: few
J: TRBJ2-1
CDR3: CASTQAGGYVEQFF
DNA: TGCGCCAGCACACAAGCGGGAGGGTACGTTGAGCAGTTCTTC

V: TRBV5-1
D: TRBD2
size: NA
J: TRBJ2-1
CDR3: CASSRRSGARDEQFF
DNA: TGCGCCAGCAGCCGCCGGAGCGGGGCCCGAGATGAGCAGTTCTTC

V: TRBV19
D: TRBD1
size: NA
J: TRBJ1-2
CDR3: CAAGDRGLSNYGYTF
DNA: TGTGCCGCAGGGGACAGGGGGCTCTCTAACTATGGCTACACCTTC

V: TRBV4-1
D: TRBD1
size: NA
J: TRBJ1-2
CDR3: CASSQDPQGAQIYGYTF
DNA: TGCGCCAGCAGCCAAGATCCCCAGGGGGCGCAGATCTATGGCTACACCTTC

V: TRBV27
D: NA
size: NA
J: TRBJ2-1
CDR3: CASSSGLGGNNEQFF
DNA: TGTGCCAGCAGTTCTGGACTAGGGGGAAACAATGAGCAGTTCTTC

V: TRBV27
D: TRBD2
size: NA
J: TRBJ2-7
CDR3: CATWGGSSRYEQYF
DNA: TGTGCCACATGGGGGGGTTCTTCGAGGTACGAGCAGTACTTC

V: TRBV28
D: NA
size: NA
J: TRBJ1-2
CDR3: CASGLGPPYYGYTF
DNA: TGTGCCAGCGGTCTAGGTCCGCCGTACTATGGCTACACCTTC

V: TRBV10-2
D: TRBD1
size: once
J: TRBJ2-7
CDR3: CASSEARTGGYF
DNA: TGCGCCAGCAGTGAGGCAAGGACAGGGGGGTACTTC

V: TRBV7-9
D: TRBD1
size: NA
J: TRBJ2-6
CDR3: CASSAWDRGILTGANVLTF
DNA: TGTGCCAGCAGTGCTTGGGACAGGGGGATTCTAACTGGGGCCAACGTCCTGACTTTC

V: TRBV27
D: NA
size: NA
J: TRBJ2-1
CDR3: CASSLNGSPTEFF
DNA: TGTGCCAGCAGTTTAAATGGTAGTCCTACGGAGTTCTTC

V: TRBV11-2
D: TRBD1
size: NA
J: TRBJ1-6
CDR3: CASSLALGQEYNSPLHF
DNA: TGTGCCAGCAGTTTAGCGCTGGGACAGGAGTATAATTCACCCCTCCACTTT

V: TRBV19
D: TRBD1
size: NA
J: TRBJ1-5
CDR3: CASSMDRSIQPQHF
DNA: TGTGCCAGTAGTATGGACAGGTCGATTCAGCCCCAGCATTTT

V: TRBV27
D: NA
size: NA
J: TRBJ2-7
CDR3: CASSSRTGLLYEQYF
DNA: TGTGCCAGCAGTTCTCGGACAGGACTACTCTACGAGCAGTACTTC

V: TRBV30
D: TRBD2
size: NA
J: TRBJ2-7
CDR3: CAATGLYEQYF
DNA: TGTGCCGCCACGGGACTATACGAGCAGTACTTC

V: TRBV30
D: NA
size: NA
J: TRBJ1-1
CDR3: CAWVESVANTEAFF
DNA: TGTGCCTGGGTTGAGAGTGTCGCGAACACTGAAGCTTTCTTT

V: TRBV28
D: TRBD1
size: few
J: TRBJ1-5
CDR3: CASRLGQVINQPQHF
DNA: TGTGCCAGCAGGCTGGGACAGGTAATCAATCAGCCCCAGCATTTT

V: TRBV27
D: NA
size: NA
J: TRBJ2-5
CDR3: CASSLLSGADQETQYF
DNA: TGTGCCAGCAGTTTATTGTCGGGAGCGGATCAAGAGACCCAGTACTTC